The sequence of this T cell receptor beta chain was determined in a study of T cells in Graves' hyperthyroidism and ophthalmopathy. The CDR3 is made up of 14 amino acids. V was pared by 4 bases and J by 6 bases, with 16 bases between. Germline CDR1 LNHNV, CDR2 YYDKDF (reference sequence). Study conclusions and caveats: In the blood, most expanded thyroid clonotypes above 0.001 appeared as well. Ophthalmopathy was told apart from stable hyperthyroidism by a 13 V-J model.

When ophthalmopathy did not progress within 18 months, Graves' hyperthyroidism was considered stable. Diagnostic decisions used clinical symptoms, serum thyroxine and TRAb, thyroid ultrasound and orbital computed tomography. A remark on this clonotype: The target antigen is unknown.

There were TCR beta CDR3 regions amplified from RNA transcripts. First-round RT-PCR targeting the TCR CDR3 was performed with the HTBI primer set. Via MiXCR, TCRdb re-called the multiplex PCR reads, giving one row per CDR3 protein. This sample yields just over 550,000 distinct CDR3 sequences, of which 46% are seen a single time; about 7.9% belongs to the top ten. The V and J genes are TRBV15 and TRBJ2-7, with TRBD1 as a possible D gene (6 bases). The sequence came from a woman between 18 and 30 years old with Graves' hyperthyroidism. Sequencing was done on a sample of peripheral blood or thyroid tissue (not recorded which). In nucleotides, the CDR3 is TGTGCCACCAGCACCCAAACAGGGTTTGGCGAGCAGTACTTC. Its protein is CATSTQTGFGEQYF.